Listed below are T cell receptor beta chains from one sample, sequenced in a study of T cell responses to AZD1222 COVID-19 vaccine. Libraries were prepared by immunoSEQ multiplex PCR; TCRdb keeps only in-frame clonotypes and omits some of them. The table lists over 150,000 clones, around 87% of them singletons. The sample consisted of peripheral blood, taken on day 0 of AZD1222 vaccination. The receptors were sampled from an adult in good health. Both conserved end residues are part of each CDR3. Each record gives: D gene, J gene, V gene, clone size, CDR3 protein, CDR3 DNA. D genes are given only for firm matches. Clone size is not always given. Where it is, it says once, few, many or a class for expanded clones.

TRBD2 | TRBJ2-2 | TRBV19 | NA | CASSTDLSLLAPGELFF | TGTGCCAGTAGTACCGACCTTTCCCTACTAGCGCCCGGGGAGCTGTTTTTT
NA | TRBJ2-1 | TRBV5-4 | NA | CASSLTSYNYNEQFF | TGTGCCAGCAGCTTGACTAGCTATAACTACAATGAGCAGTTCTTC
TRBD1 | TRBJ1-4 | TRBV5-4 | once | CASSLGGTDREKLFF | TGTGCCAGCAGCTTGGGGGGGACAGACCGTGAAAAACTGTTTTTT
TRBD1 | TRBJ2-1 | TRBV28 | NA | CASRRPGTAYNEQFF | TGTGCCAGCAGGAGGCCTGGGACAGCCTACAATGAGCAGTTCTTC
TRBD1 | TRBJ1-1 | TRBV5-1 | few | CASRSGTGHNTEAFF | TGCGCCAGCAGATCCGGGACAGGGCACAACACTGAAGCTTTCTTT
NA | TRBJ1-6 | TRBV6-1 | NA | CASSELRRQSPLHF | TGTGCCAGCAGTGAATTACGTCGTCAGTCACCCCTCCACTTT
NA | TRBJ1-1 | TRBV30 | NA | CAWNRIWDTEAFF | TGTGCCTGGAATAGAATCTGGGACACTGAAGCTTTCTTT
NA | TRBJ1-6 | TRBV30 | NA | CAWSVSGDNSPLHF | TGTGCCTGGAGTGTAAGCGGGGATAATTCACCCCTCCACTTT
NA | TRBJ2-4 | TRBV23-1 | NA | CASSQEGTRAGTKNIQYF | TGCGCCAGCAGTCAAGAGGGGACACGGGCTGGGACCAAAAACATTCAGTACTTC
TRBD2 | TRBJ2-2 | TRBV4-1 | NA | CASSSGMGLAAGGSGELFF | TGCGCCAGCAGCTCAGGGATGGGACTAGCGGCCGGTGGGTCCGGGGAGCTGTTTTTT
NA | TRBJ1-1 | TRBV7-9 | few | CASSYLSGMNTEAFF | TGTGCCAGCAGCTACCTTTCGGGGATGAACACTGAAGCTTTCTTT
NA | TRBJ2-7 | TRBV27 | NA | CASKSPAGLNVPYEQYF | TGTGCCAGCAAGAGCCCGGCAGGGCTCAATGTCCCCTACGAGCAGTACTTC
TRBD1 | TRBJ1-5 | TRBV18 | NA | CASSPNQGGNQPQHF | TGTGCCAGCTCACCCAACCAGGGGGGCAATCAGCCCCAGCATTTT
TRBD1 | TRBJ1-2 | TRBV5-1 | NA | CASSLIGQGEGYTF | TGCGCCAGCAGCCTGATCGGACAGGGTGAGGGCTACACCTTC
NA | TRBJ2-3 | TRBV27 | NA | CASKGIIDSSTDTQYF | TGTGCCAGCAAGGGTATTATAGACAGTAGCACAGATACGCAGTATTTT
TRBD1 | TRBJ2-7 | TRBV18 | NA | CASSPSKGATYEQYF | TGTGCCAGCTCACCATCGAAGGGGGCGACCTACGAGCAGTACTTC
TRBD2 | TRBJ2-1 | TRBV3-1/TRBV3-2 | NA | CASSLHSGRPRGLLGNEQFF | TGTGCCAGCAGCCTTCATAGCGGGAGGCCACGAGGCCTTTTGGGCAATGAGCAGTTCTTC
NA | TRBJ1-2 | TRBV27 | NA | CASSFFGGSLSGYTF | TGTGCCAGCAGTTTCTTTGGGGGCAGTTTGTCTGGCTACACCTTC
TRBD1 | TRBJ1-6 | TRBV7-9 | NA | CASRRTGDNSPLHF | TGTGCCAGCAGACGGACAGGGGATAATTCACCCCTCCACTTT
NA | TRBJ1-3 | TRBV29-1 | NA | CSVAKGGSGNTIYF | TGCAGCGTTGCCAAGGGAGGATCTGGAAACACCATATATTTT
TRBD2 | TRBJ2-2 | TRBV9 | NA | CASSAGTSGRELFF | TGTGCCAGCAGCGCCGGGACTAGCGGCCGGGAGCTGTTTTTT
NA | TRBJ1-5 | TRBV4-1 | NA | CASSERGGQPQHF | TGCGCCAGCAGCGAAAGGGGGGGACAGCCCCAGCATTTT
NA | TRBJ2-7 | TRBV6-5 | few | CASSSRGYEQYF | TGTGCCAGCAGCTCCCGAGGATACGAGCAGTACTTC
NA | TRBJ2-7 | TRBV5-4 | NA | CASSLPPGDEQYF | TGTGCCAGCAGCTTGCCCCCCGGGGACGAGCAGTACTTC